Each of the 25 T cell receptor beta chains below was sequenced from the same sample in a study of cytomegalovirus exposure and HLA in healthy donors. Here immunoSEQ multiplex PCR was the method, and the copy in TCRdb shows in-frame clones only, minus some. The table records some 46,000 clones, 80% to 95% of them present only once. The specimen was PBMCs. These TCRs come from a man aged 18 to 30 in good health and CMV-seronegative.

V gene TRBV5-1 combines with J gene TRBJ2-1; 11 bases match TRBD2. Trimming at V came to 5 bases and at J to 7 bases, leaving 11 bases not matched to a gene. This CDR3 has 16 residues. Germline V gene data show CDR1 as SGHRS and CDR2 as YFSETQ. The CDR3 DNA reads as TGCGCCAGCAGAGCTCTACTAGCGGGAGTTTCTAATGAGCAGTTCTTC. Translating it yields CASRALLAGVSNEQFF.

The chain joins TRBV28 to TRBJ2-7; TRBD1 matches at 9 bases. There are 14 residues in the CDR3. The germline V gene encodes CDR1 MDHEN and CDR2 SYDVKM. The ends lost 9 bases at V and 5 bases at J; junction bases unmatched: 11. The CDR3 DNA reads TGTGCCAGTCTTGAGGACAGGGGAACGGACGAGCAGTACTTC. It translates to CASLEDRGTDEQYF.

The J gene is TRBJ1-2, the V gene TRBV7-9; TRBD1 matches at 7 bases. Germline CDR1 SEHNR, CDR2 FQNEAQ (reference sequence). CDR3 length: 16 amino acids. V shed 5 bases and J 3 bases; nucleotides not matched to a gene: 12. This chain's CDR3 is CASSLGIGTVDYGYTF. The CDR3 DNA sequence: TGTGCCAGCAGCCTAGGGATCGGGACAGTCGACTATGGCTACACCTTC.

The chain couples TRBV28 to TRBJ2-2, with 7 bases identical to TRBD2. Germline assignment: CDR1 MDHEN and CDR2 SYDVKM. Trimming at V came to 5 bases and at J to 3 bases, leaving 3 bases not matched to a gene. This CDR3 is 14 amino acids long. CDR3 residues: CASSTRGDTGELFF. The CDR3 DNA sequence: TGTGCCAGCAGTACTCGGGGGGACACCGGGGAGCTGTTTTTT.

V gene TRBV7-6 combines with J gene TRBJ2-3; a weak D match, TRBD2 (6 bases). The CDR3 contains 18 residues. Looked up from germline, CDR1 is SGHVS and CDR2 is FNYEAQ. The V and J ends lost 2 bases and 2 bases respectively, with 20 bases between them. The CDR3 reads CASSLSNLWGEFTDTQYF. CDR3 DNA sequence: TGTGCCAGCAGCTTATCAAACCTTTGGGGGGAATTCACAGATACGCAGTATTTT.

V is TRBV19 and J is TRBJ1-1; the D is unclear. There are 14 residues in the CDR3. In germline, CDR1 is LNHDA, CDR2 SQIVND (reference sequence). V was trimmed by 7 bases and J by 2 bases, leaving 14 bases between them. The CDR3 DNA is TGTGCCAGTAATCTTGCCCTAACTAACACTGAAGCTTTCTTT. It yields the protein CASNLALTNTEAFF. Looking up the rest from reference TRBV19 and TRBJ1-1 gives the full variable domain: DGGITQSPKYLFRKEGQNVTLSCEQNLNHDAMYWYRQDPGQGLRLIYYSQIVNDFQKGDIAEGYSVSREKKESFPLTVTSAQKNPTAFYLCASNLALTNTEAFFGQGTRLTVV.

This sequence joins TRBV19 and TRBJ1-5, with 9 positions matching TRBD1. Trimming cost V 2 bases and J 5 bases; bases outside gene matches: 4. CDR3 size: 15 residues. Germline lookup yields CDR1 LNHDA and CDR2 SQIVND (reference sequence). CDR3 loop: CASSITGQGDQPQHF. For the CDR3, the DNA is TGTGCCAGTAGTATAACGGGACAGGGCGATCAGCCCCAGCATTTT.

The CDR3 here is CASSLYAGRAFF. DNA for the CDR3: TGTGCCAGCAGTTTATACGCAGGAAGGGCTTTCTTT. The chain couples TRBV28 to TRBJ1-1; D unresolved. The CDR3 loop spans 12 amino acids. The germline CDR1 and CDR2 sequences are MDHEN and SYDVKM. V shed 1 base and J shed 11 bases, with 11 bases lying between them. The full variable domain, completed using reference TRBV28 and TRBJ1-1, is DVKVTQSSRYLVKRTGEKVFLECVQDMDHENMFWYRQDPGLGLRLIYFSYDVKMKEKGDIPEGYSVSREKKERFSLILESASTNQTSMYLCASSLYAGRAFFGQGTRLTVV.

The V call is TRBV7-3, the J call TRBJ2-5, with D perhaps TRBD2 (7 bases). CDR3 length: 13 residues. Germline V CDR1 and CDR2: SGHTA, FQGTGA. V lost 3 bases and J 5 bases, leaving 10 bases between the germline ends. CDR3 nucleotide sequence: TGTGCCAGCAGCTTCAGGGGAGGGGAGACCCAGTACTTC. It is translated as CASSFRGGETQYF.

This chain joins TRBV11-2 and TRBJ2-3, with 7 bases matching TRBD2. Germline V gene lookup returns CDR1 SGHAT and CDR2 FQNNGV. This CDR3 has 16 amino acids. V lost 5 bases and J lost 3; bases outside the gene matches: 11. The CDR3 nucleotides read TGTGCCAGCAGCCCCGGCGGCGGGGGTGGGACAGATACGCAGTATTTT. Encoded protein: CASSPGGGGGTDTQYF.

The chain joins TRBV5-8 to TRBJ2-2, with 10 bases fitting TRBD2. The CDR3 is 17 residues long. Germline CDR1 SGHTS, CDR2 YDEGEE. With 3 bases clipped from V and 1 base from J, the junction kept 6 bases outside the gene matches. The DNA for the CDR3 is TGTGCCAGCAGCTCGGACACTAGCGGGATGAACACCGGGGAGCTGTTTTTT. Its translation: CASSSDTSGMNTGELFF.

V and J are TRBV14 and TRBJ2-5, with D possibly matching TRBD2 (6 bases). The J call may be in error: the DNA end matches TRBJ2-7 better. The V gene's germline CDR1 is SGHDN and CDR2 FVKESK. The CDR3 totals 13 residues. The CDR3 sequence is CASSPTSSYEQYF. DNA for the CDR3: TGTGCCAGCAGCCCGACTAGTTCCTACGAGCAGTACTTC.

The rearrangement links TRBV7-2 to TRBJ2-7; no reliable D call. The CDR3 has 14 amino acids. Germline V gene sequence: CDR1 SGHTA, CDR2 FQGNSA. Trimming shortened V by 1 base and J by 3 bases, and 10 bases separated the two germline ends. The CDR3 bases are TGTGCCAGCAGCTTAGTATACAGTAACTACGAGCAGTACTTC. It yields the protein CASSLVYSNYEQYF.

The chain joins TRBV19 to TRBJ1-2, with 8 positions matching TRBD1. The CDR3 sequence is 14 residues long. Germline CDR1 LNHDA, CDR2 SQIVND (reference sequence). V shed 4 bases, J shed 8 bases, and the junction held 9 bases outside the gene matches. The CDR3 protein is CASSNFSGTGGYTF. DNA of the CDR3: TGTGCCAGTAGTAACTTCTCCGGGACAGGCGGCTACACCTTC.

The V call is TRBV4-2, the J call TRBJ1-3, with D tentatively TRBD1 (6 bases). V lost 1 base and J 2 bases, leaving 9 bases between the germline ends. The germline CDR1 and CDR2 sequences are LGHNA and YNFKEQ. This CDR3 comprises 15 residues. The CDR3 sequence: CASSQVGTPGNTIYF. CDR3 DNA: TGTGCCAGCAGCCAAGTCGGGACACCTGGAAACACCATATATTTT.

In its sample, this clone was seen once. This rearrangement joins TRBV7-3 to TRBJ1-2; D gene unclear. Germline CDR1 SGHTA, CDR2 FQGTGA. V shed 1 base and J shed 8 bases, with 14 bases lying between them. This CDR3 is 14 amino acids long. CDR3 sequence: CASSLKSGSGGYTF. In DNA form, the CDR3 reads TGTGCCAGCAGCTTAAAGTCGGGGTCGGGAGGCTACACCTTC.

The gene calls are TRBV15 and TRBJ2-4; 12 nucleotides agree with TRBD1. CDR1 LNHNV and CDR2 YYDKDF come from the germline V gene (reference sequence). The CDR3 extends over 16 amino acids. The junction had 5 bases not matched to a gene; V was cut back by 8 bases and J by 0 bases. The CDR3 DNA reads TGTGCCACCGGGACAGGGGGCTCTTCAGCCAAAAACATTCAGTACTTC. Protein: CATGTGGSSAKNIQYF. The variable domain in full, completed from reference TRBV15 and TRBJ2-4, reads DAMVIQNPRYQVTQFGKPVTLSCSQTLNHNVMYWYQQKSSQAPKLLFHYYDKDFNNEADTPDNFQSRRPNTSFCFLDIRSPGLGDTAMYLCATGTGGSSAKNIQYFGAGTRLSVL.

The chain uses TRBV10-3 and TRBJ2-5, with 9 nucleotides matching TRBD2. The CDR3 contains 14 residues. V lost 0 bases, J lost 5 bases, and 1 base stayed unmatched. CDR1 ENHRY and CDR2 SYGVKD come from the germline V gene. CDR3 residues: CAISESTSGETQYF. As DNA, the CDR3 is TGTGCCATCAGTGAGTCGACTAGCGGTGAGACCCAGTACTTC.

The gene calls are TRBV11-2 and TRBJ1-1, with unresolved D. V lost 6 bases and J 6 bases, leaving 14 bases between the germline ends. CDR1 is SGHAT, CDR2 FQNNGV, per germline. The CDR3 totals 13 residues. DNA for the CDR3: TGTGCCAGCAGACTACTATGGCCGCCTGAAGCTTTCTTT. It is translated as CASRLLWPPEAFF.

V gene TRBV6-6 combines with J gene TRBJ1-2; the match to TRBD1 covers 8 bases. Per the germline V gene, CDR1 is MNHNY and CDR2 is SVGAGI (reference sequence). With V trimmed by 5 bases and J by 2 bases, 10 bases remained unmatched. The CDR3 runs to 16 residues. Here the CDR3 DNA reads TGTGCCAGCAGTCCTCGGACAGGGATCATAAACTATGGCTACACCTTC. This codes for CASSPRTGIINYGYTF.

The chain uses TRBV29-1 and TRBJ2-7, with TRBD2 matching over 11 bases. CDR1 is SQVTM and CDR2 is ANQGSEA in the germline V gene. This CDR3 has 13 residues. V shed 6 bases and J 2 bases; nucleotides not matched to a gene: 3. CDR3: CSVLLAGAYEQYF. For the CDR3, the DNA is TGCAGCGTCCTACTAGCGGGAGCCTACGAGCAGTACTTC.

The gene calls are TRBV6-1 and TRBJ1-6; no reliable D call. V was pared by 1 base and J by 0 bases, with 4 bases between. The CDR3 consists of 15 residues. Germline V gene data show CDR1 as MNHNS and CDR2 as SASEGT. The CDR3 is CASSEVSSYNSPLHF. As DNA, the CDR3 is TGTGCCAGCAGTGAAGTTAGCTCCTATAATTCACCCCTCCACTTT.

The V gene is TRBV6-1, the J gene TRBJ1-5; D is unresolved. Germline-derived CDR1 and CDR2 are MNHNS and SASEGT. V was pared by 8 bases and J by 3 bases, with 14 bases between. The CDR3 extends over 14 amino acids. CDR3 sequence reads: CASWGGKPNQPQHF. In DNA, the CDR3 is TGTGCCAGCTGGGGAGGCAAACCCAATCAGCCCCAGCATTTT.

The V and J genes are TRBV7-9 and TRBJ1-2; a weak D match, TRBD1 (5 bases). The germline V gene encodes CDR1 SEHNR and CDR2 FQNEAQ (reference sequence). This CDR3 has 14 residues. V gave up 5 bases and J gave up 4 bases, with 14 bases separating them. The CDR3 loop reads CASSKGDWSYGYTF. The CDR3 DNA is TGTGCCAGCAGCAAAGGGGATTGGAGCTATGGCTACACCTTC. The whole variable domain, remainder taken from reference TRBV7-9 and TRBJ1-2, is DTGVSQNPRHKITKRGQNVTFRCDPISEHNRLYWYRQTLGQGPEFLTYFQNEAQLEKSRLLSDRFSAERPKGSFSTLEIQRTEQGDSAMYLCASSKGDWSYGYTFGSGTRLTVV.

This rearrangement joins TRBV14 to TRBJ2-5, with 9 bases aligning to TRBD1. This CDR3 region has 15 residues. Trimming removed 4 bases from V and 3 bases from J; junction bases left unmatched: 6. Germline loops: CDR1 SGHDN, CDR2 FVKESK. The CDR3 DNA is TGTGCCAGCAGCCCGAAAGACAGGGGGGAAGAGACCCAGTACTTC. Amino acids: CASSPKDRGEETQYF.